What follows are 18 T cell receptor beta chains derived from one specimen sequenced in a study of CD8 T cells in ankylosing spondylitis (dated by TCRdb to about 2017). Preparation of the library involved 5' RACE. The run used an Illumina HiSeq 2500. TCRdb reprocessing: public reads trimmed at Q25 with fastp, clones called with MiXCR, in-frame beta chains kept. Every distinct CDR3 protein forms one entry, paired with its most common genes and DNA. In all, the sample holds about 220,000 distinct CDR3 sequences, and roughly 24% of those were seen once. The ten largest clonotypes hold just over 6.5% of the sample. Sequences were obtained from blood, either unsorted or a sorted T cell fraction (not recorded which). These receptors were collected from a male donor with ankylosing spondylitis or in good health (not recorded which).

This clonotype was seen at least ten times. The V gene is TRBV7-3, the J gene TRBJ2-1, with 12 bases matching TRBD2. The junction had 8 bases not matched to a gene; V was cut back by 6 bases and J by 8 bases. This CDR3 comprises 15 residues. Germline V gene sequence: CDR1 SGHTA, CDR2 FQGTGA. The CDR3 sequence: CASSPTSGSFDEQFF. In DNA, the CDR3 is TGTGCCAGCAGTCCGACTAGCGGGAGTTTCGATGAGCAGTTCTTC.

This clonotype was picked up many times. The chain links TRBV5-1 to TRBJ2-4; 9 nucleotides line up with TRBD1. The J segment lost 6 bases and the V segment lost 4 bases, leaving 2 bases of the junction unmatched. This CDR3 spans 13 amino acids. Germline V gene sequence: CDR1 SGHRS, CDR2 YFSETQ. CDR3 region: CASSRQGGNIQYF. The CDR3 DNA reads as TGCGCCAGCAGCCGACAGGGGGGAAACATTCAGTACTTC.

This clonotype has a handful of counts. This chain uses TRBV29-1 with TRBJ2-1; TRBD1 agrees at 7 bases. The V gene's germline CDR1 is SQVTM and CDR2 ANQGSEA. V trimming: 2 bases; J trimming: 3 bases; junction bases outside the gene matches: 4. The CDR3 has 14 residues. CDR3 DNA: TGCAGCGTTGAATCCCGACAGGGCTACAATGAGCAGTTCTTC. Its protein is CSVESRQGYNEQFF.

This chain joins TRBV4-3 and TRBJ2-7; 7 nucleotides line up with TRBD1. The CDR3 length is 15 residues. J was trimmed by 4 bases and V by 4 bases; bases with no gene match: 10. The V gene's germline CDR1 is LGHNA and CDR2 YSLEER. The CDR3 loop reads CASSPGVGQKYEQYF. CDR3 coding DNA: TGCGCCAGCAGCCCCGGAGTGGGACAGAAGTACGAGCAGTACTTC.

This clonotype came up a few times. The DNA for the CDR3 is TGTGCCAGCAGCCCCGGGACTAGCGGCCTGATGCATGACTACAATGAGCAGTTCTTC. Its protein product is CASSPGTSGLMHDYNEQFF. V usage is TRBV12-3 or TRBV12-4 and J usage is TRBJ2-1; 11 bases agree with TRBD2. The ends lost 6 bases at V and 3 bases at J; junction bases unmatched: 16. The CDR3 loop spans 19 amino acids.

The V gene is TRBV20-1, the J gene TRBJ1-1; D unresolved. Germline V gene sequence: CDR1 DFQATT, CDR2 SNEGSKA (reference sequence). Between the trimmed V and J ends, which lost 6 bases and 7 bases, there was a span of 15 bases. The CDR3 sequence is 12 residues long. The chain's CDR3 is CSATYVGNEAFF. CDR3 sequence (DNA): TGCAGTGCCACCTACGTGGGGAATGAAGCTTTCTTT.

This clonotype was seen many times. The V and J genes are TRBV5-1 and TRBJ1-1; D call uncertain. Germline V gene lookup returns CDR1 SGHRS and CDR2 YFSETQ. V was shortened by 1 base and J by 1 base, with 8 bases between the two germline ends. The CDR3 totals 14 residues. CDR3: CASSLIGANTEAFF. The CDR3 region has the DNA TGCGCCAGCAGCTTGATTGGCGCGAACACTGAAGCTTTCTTT.

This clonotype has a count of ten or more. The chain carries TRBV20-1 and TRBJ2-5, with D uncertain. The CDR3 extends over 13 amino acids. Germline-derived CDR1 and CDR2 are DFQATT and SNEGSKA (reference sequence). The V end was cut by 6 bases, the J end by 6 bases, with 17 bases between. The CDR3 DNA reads TGCAGTGCACTCGAAACGCGCGAGAAGACCCAGTACTTC. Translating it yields CSALETREKTQYF.

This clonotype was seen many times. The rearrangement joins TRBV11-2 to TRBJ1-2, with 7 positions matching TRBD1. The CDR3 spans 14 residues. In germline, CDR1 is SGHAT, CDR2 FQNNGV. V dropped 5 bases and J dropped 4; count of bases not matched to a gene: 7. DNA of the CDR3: TGTGCCAGCAGCCCAGGGGGGGGACTCTATGGCTACACCTTC. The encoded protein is CASSPGGGLYGYTF.

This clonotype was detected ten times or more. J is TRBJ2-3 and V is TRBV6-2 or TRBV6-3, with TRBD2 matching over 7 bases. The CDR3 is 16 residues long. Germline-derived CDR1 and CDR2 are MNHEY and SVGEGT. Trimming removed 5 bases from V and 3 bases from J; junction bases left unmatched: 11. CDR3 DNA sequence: TGTGCCAGCAGTGGACTAGGGGCGGGAGCGACAGATACGCAGTATTTT. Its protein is CASSGLGAGATDTQYF.

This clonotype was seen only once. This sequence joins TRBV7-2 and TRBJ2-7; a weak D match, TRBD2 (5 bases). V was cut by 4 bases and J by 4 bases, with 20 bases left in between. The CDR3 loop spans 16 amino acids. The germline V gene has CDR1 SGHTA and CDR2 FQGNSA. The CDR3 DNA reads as TGTGCCAGCAGCTCAGAGTCCGCTAGCATGACGTACGAGCAGTACTTC. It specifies CASSSESASMTYEQYF.

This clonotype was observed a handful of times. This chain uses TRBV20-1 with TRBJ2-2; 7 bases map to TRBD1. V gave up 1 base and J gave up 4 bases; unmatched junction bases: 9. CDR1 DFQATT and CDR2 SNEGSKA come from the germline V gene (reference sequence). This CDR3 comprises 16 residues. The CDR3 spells CSARGGLAGGTGELFF. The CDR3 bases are TGCAGTGCTAGAGGGGGCCTGGCAGGGGGCACCGGGGAGCTGTTTTTT.

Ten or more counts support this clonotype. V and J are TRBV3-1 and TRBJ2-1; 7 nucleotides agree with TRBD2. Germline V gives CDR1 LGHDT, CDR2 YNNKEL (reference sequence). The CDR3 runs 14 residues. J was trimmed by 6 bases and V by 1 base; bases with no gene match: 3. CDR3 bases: TGTGCCAGCAGCCAAGGGACTAGTCGCAATGAGCAGTTCTTC. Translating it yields CASSQGTSRNEQFF.

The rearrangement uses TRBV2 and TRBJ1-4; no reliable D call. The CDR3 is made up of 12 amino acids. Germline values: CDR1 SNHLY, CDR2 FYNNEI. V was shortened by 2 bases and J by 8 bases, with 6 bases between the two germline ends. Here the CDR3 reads CASSELLEKLFF. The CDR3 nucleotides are TGTGCCAGCAGTGAACTTCTGGAAAAACTGTTTTTT. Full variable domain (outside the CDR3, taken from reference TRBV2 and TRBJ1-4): EPEVTQTPSHQVTQMGQEVILRCVPISNHLYFYWYRQILGQKVEFLVSFYNNEISEKSEIFDDQFSVERPDGSNFTLKIRSTKLEDSAMYFCASSELLEKLFFGSGTQLSVL.

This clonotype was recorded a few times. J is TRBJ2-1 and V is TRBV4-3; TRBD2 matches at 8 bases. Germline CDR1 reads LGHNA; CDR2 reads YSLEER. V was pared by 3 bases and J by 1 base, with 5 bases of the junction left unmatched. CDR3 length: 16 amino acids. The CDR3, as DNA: TGCGCCAGCAGCCACATTGGCGGGAGGTCCTACAATGAGCAGTTCTTC. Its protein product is CASSHIGGRSYNEQFF.

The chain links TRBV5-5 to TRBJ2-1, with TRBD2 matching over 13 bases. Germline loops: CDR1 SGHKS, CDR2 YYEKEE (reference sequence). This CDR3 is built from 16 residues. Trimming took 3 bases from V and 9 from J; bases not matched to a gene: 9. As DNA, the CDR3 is TGTGCCAGCAGCTCTCGGACTAGCGGGAGAATCGGTGAGCAGTTCTTC. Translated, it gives CASSSRTSGRIGEQFF. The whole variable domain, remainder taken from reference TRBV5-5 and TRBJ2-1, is DAGVTQSPTHLIKTRGQQVTLRCSPISGHKSVSWYQQVLGQGPQFIFQYYEKEERGRGNFPDRFSARQFPNYSSELNVNALLLGDSALYLCASSSRTSGRIGEQFFGPGTRLTVL.

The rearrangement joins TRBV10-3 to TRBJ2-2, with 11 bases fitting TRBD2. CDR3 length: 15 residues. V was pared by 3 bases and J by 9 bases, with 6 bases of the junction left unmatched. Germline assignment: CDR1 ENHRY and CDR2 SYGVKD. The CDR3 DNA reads TGTGCCATCAGTGACACTAGCGGGAGCGATTGGGAGCTGTTTTTT. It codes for CAISDTSGSDWELFF.

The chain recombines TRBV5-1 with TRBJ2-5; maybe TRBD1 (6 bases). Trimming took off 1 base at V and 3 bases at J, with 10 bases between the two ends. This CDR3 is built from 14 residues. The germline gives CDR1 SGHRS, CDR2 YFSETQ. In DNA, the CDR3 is TGCGCCAGCAGCTTGAAGGGGGTGGAAGAGACCCAGTACTTC. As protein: CASSLKGVEETQYF.